These 17 T cell receptor beta chains originate from one sample sequenced in a study of cytomegalovirus exposure and HLA in healthy donors. PCR used 60 Vbeta primers and 13 Jbeta primers. Clones were read by immunoSEQ multiplex PCR, and TCRdb kept only the in-frame ones, dropping some. The table records around 150,000 clones, about 80% of them present only once. The material sequenced was PBMCs. These receptors came from a male donor in good health and CMV-seronegative.

V usage is TRBV2 and J usage is TRBJ2-3; 10 bases line up with TRBD2. The CDR3 sequence is 17 residues long. The V gene end was trimmed by 2 bases and the J gene end by 9 bases; junction bases not matched to a gene: 14. CDR1 is SNHLY and CDR2 is FYNNEI in the germline V gene. The CDR3, as DNA: TGTGCCAGCAGTGAAAATATAGGGCTAGCGGGGGAAGAAACGCAGTATTTT. This codes for CASSENIGLAGEETQYF.

The chain combines TRBV2 with TRBJ2-1; no definite D call. The V end lost 8 bases, the J end lost 0 bases, and 11 bases lay between the germline ends. The CDR3 has 14 residues. Per germline, CDR1 SNHLY and CDR2 FYNNEI. The CDR3, as DNA: TGTGCCAGCGTCGCTAGAAACTCCTACAATGAGCAGTTCTTC. It specifies CASVARNSYNEQFF.

This chain uses TRBV28 with TRBJ2-1; tentative D call: TRBD2 (5 bases). This CDR3 spans 15 amino acids. V was clipped by 6 bases and J by 0 bases, with 12 bases between them. In germline, CDR1 is MDHEN, CDR2 SYDVKM. The CDR3 nucleotides read TGTGCCAGCAGCCGAGGACTTAGCTCCTACAATGAGCAGTTCTTC. This translates into CASSRGLSSYNEQFF.

The chain is built from TRBV7-2 and TRBJ1-1; D not certain. The CDR3 sequence is 14 residues long. V shed 5 bases and J shed 3 bases, with 13 bases lying between them. Germline V gives CDR1 SGHTA, CDR2 FQGNSA. The CDR3 DNA sequence: TGTGCCAGCAGCCCGTTGTCCCCGGACACTGAAGCTTTCTTT. Its protein is CASSPLSPDTEAFF. Filled out from reference TRBV7-2 and TRBJ1-1, the complete variable domain reads GAGVSQSPSNKVTEKGKDVELRCDPISGHTALYWYRQSLGQGLEFLIYFQGNSAPDKSGLPSDRFSAERTGGSVSTLTIQRTQQEDSAVYLCASSPLSPDTEAFFGQGTRLTVV.

The chain uses TRBV4-3 and TRBJ2-7; 8 bases agree with TRBD1. The ends lost 3 bases at V and 2 bases at J; junction bases unmatched: 6. The CDR3 extends over 15 amino acids. Per the germline V gene, CDR1 is LGHNA and CDR2 is YSLEER. The CDR3 DNA sequence: TGCGCCAGCAGCCAGAGACAGGGGCTGACCTACGAGCAGTACTTC. Encoded protein: CASSQRQGLTYEQYF.

The V gene is TRBV7-6, the J gene TRBJ2-5; D is undetermined. The CDR3 runs to 13 residues. Trimming cost V 5 bases and J 6 bases, with 13 bases left between them. Germline assignment: CDR1 SGHVS and CDR2 FNYEAQ. The CDR3: CASSPGWAQTQYF. The CDR3 region has the DNA TGTGCCAGCAGCCCCGGCTGGGCCCAGACCCAGTACTTC.

The chain uses TRBV6-5 and TRBJ2-1; 8 positions agree with TRBD2. V lost 10 bases to trimming and J lost 4 bases; unmatched junction nucleotides: 12. Germline values: CDR1 MNHEY, CDR2 SVGAGI. This CDR3 is built from 15 residues. The CDR3 region has the DNA TGTGCCACTTGCACCGTAGCGGGGATATACAATGAGCAGTTCTTC. Translating gives CATCTVAGIYNEQFF.

The chain combines TRBV10-3 with TRBJ1-5; no definite D call. The CDR3 covers 13 residues. CDR1 and CDR2 from the germline V gene are ENHRY and SYGVKD. V lost 4 bases and J lost 7, with 11 bases in between. The CDR3 nucleotides read TGTGCCATCAGTGCAGGTGGCCTCCAGCCCCAGCATTTT. Residues: CAISAGGLQPQHF.

The chain employs TRBV6-1 and TRBJ1-4; D perhaps matches TRBD1 (6 bases). Looked up from germline, CDR1 is MNHNS and CDR2 is SASEGT. The CDR3 runs 13 residues. Trimming removed 10 bases at V and 7 bases at J, with 16 bases between. CDR3 loop: CATEDSFGEKLFF. For the CDR3, the DNA is TGTGCCACCGAGGACAGTTTCGGTGAAAAACTGTTTTTT.

This clone was observed a few times. The V call is TRBV5-1, the J call TRBJ1-1; the D is unclear. V was trimmed by 0 bases and J by 1 base, leaving 10 bases between them. This CDR3 is built from 15 residues. Germline V CDR1 and CDR2: SGHRS, YFSETQ. The CDR3 DNA follows: TGCGCCAGCAGCTTGGGAAGCCTCACGAACACTGAAGCTTTCTTT. Translating it yields CASSLGSLTNTEAFF.

The V gene is TRBV10-1, the J gene TRBJ2-1, with TRBD2 matching over 7 bases. The CDR3 loop spans 16 amino acids. Germline CDR1 reads WNHNN; CDR2 reads SYGVQD (reference sequence). Losses at the gene ends were 8 bases for V and 1 base for J; bases not matched to a gene: 11. Here the CDR3 reads CASSESLAGSYNEQFF. Written as DNA, the CDR3 is TGCGCCAGCTCTGAGAGCTTAGCGGGTTCCTACAATGAGCAGTTCTTC.

CDR3 protein: CAISESRGYSYEQYF. CDR3 sequence (DNA): TGTGCCATCAGTGAGTCACGAGGGTACTCCTACGAGCAGTACTTC. The chain couples TRBV10-3 to TRBJ2-7; maybe TRBD2 (5 bases). Germline V CDR1 and CDR2: ENHRY, SYGVKD. The ends were cut back, 0 bases at V and 0 bases at J, with 9 bases in the middle. The CDR3 extends over 15 amino acids.

The chain recombines TRBV6-5 with TRBJ1-2; 8 positions agree with TRBD1. Per the germline V gene, CDR1 is MNHEY and CDR2 is SVGAGI. The CDR3 has 13 amino acids. Trimming took 6 bases from V and 4 from J; bases not matched to a gene: 4. This CDR3 is CASSDTGGYGYTF. The CDR3 DNA reads TGTGCCAGCAGCGACACAGGGGGCTATGGCTACACCTTC.

The V and J genes are TRBV18 and TRBJ1-3; tentatively, D is TRBD1 (5 bases). CDR3 length equals 18 residues. The V end lost 3 bases, the J end lost 0 bases, and 18 bases lay between the germline ends. CDR1 KGHSH and CDR2 LQKENI come from the germline V gene. The CDR3 protein is CASSPTGQGPASGNTIYF. Here the CDR3 DNA reads TGTGCCAGCTCACCGACCGGACAAGGACCGGCCTCTGGAAACACCATATATTTT.

This clone was found once. V is TRBV7-9 and J is TRBJ1-2; 11 bases are a match to TRBD1. Germline CDR1 SEHNR, CDR2 FQNEAQ (reference sequence). CDR3 length equals 15 residues. With V trimmed by 4 bases and J by 4 bases, 5 bases remained unmatched. CDR3 amino acids: CASSWDRGESYGYTF. CDR3 bases: TGTGCCAGCAGCTGGGACAGGGGGGAATCCTATGGCTACACCTTC.

The chain joins TRBV5-1 to TRBJ2-3; no reliable D call. Trimming removed 2 bases at V and 3 bases at J, with 13 bases between. This CDR3 region has 15 residues. CDR1 is SGHRS and CDR2 is YFSETQ in the germline V gene. The CDR3 loop is CASSFGIRQTDTQYF. The CDR3 nucleotides are TGCGCCAGCAGCTTCGGTATCAGACAAACAGATACGCAGTATTTT.

Turning to this clone: One end of the junction does not line up with germline, which may come from a read error. V gene TRBV9 combines with J gene TRBJ1-6; D is unresolved. CDR1 is SGDLS, CDR2 YYNGEE, per germline. CDR3 length: 13 amino acids. CDR3 in DNA: TGTGCCGGCAGCGTAGGTCGTAATTCACCCCTCCACTTT. This translates into CAGSVGRNSPLHF.